The following is a TCR beta chain sequence with its context. The antigen is unknown. The assay was immunoSEQ multiplex PCR, and TCRdb's table has in-frame clones only and misses some. The data hold 10,000 to 15,000 clones, with roughly 92% observed a single time. This sample is part of a study of T cell clonotyping in hematopoietic cell transplantation. The germline CDR1 and CDR2 sequences are MNHEY and SVGAGI. The CDR3 loop spans 14 amino acids. The V gene lost 1 base and the J gene lost 5 bases, with 11 bases spanning the gap. Whole-study findings and limits: CD4 and CD8 repertoire contributions could not be separated without sorting. Pathologically expanded recipient clonotypes increased progressively from day 30 to day 180 as diversity fell. Higher Inverse Simpson Index values in graft donor and pretransplant recipient predicted broader posttransplant TCR diversity. At the given depth, recipient repertoires were over 95% de novo clonotypes.

The rearrangement uses TRBV6-5 and TRBJ1-1; D is ambiguous. Sequenced here: PBMCs, sampled 100 days after allogeneic stem cell transplant. The sequence derives from a female patient aged 50-59 years who had an allogeneic stem cell transplant from an unrelated donor, so the T cells may come from the graft donor. Some clones in this sample may be carry-over from other donors' samples. The CDR3 DNA is TGTGCCAGCAGTTACTTCGGGGTTGAGACTGAAGCTTTCTTT. The encoded protein is CASSYFGVETEAFF.